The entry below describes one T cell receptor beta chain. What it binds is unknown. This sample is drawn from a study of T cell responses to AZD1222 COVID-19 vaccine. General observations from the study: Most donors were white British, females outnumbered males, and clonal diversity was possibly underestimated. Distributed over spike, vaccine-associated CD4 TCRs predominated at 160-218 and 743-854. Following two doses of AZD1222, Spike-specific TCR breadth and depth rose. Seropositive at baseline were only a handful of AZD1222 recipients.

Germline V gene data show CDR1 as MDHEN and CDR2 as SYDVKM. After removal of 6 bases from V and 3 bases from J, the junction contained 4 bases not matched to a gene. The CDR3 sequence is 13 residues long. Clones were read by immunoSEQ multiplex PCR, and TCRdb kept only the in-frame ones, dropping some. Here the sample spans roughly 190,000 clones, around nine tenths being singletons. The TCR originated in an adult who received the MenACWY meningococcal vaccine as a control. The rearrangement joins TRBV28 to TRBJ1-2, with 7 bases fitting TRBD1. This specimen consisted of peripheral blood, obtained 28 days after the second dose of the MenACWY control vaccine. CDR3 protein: CASSIDRDYGYTF. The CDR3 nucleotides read TGTGCCAGCAGCATCGACAGGGACTATGGCTACACCTTC.